Sequencing of this T cell receptor (beta chain) was carried out in a study of type 1 regulatory T cells. TCRdb analysed the reads with MiXCR anew, one entry per CDR3 protein. Here the sample spans approximately 90,000 distinct CDR3 sequences, about 28% being singletons. V gave up 0 bases and J gave up 7 bases, with 9 bases separating them. CDR3 length: 14 amino acids. Germline V lookup: CDR1 SEHNR, CDR2 FQNEAQ (reference sequence). This receptor was taken from a human donor in good health. Sequencing used CD4+ T cells, either the whole sample or a sorted fraction (not recorded which). V gene TRBV7-9 combines with J gene TRBJ1-4; D may be TRBD1 (6 bases). CDR3 in amino acids: CASSLATGSEKLFF. The DNA for the CDR3 is TGTGCCAGCAGCTTAGCCACAGGGTCTGAAAAACTGTTTTTT.